Given below is one T cell receptor (beta chain) in context. Its cognate antigen is unknown. The data originate from a study of cytomegalovirus exposure and HLA in healthy donors. Primers for the PCR totalled 60 Vbeta and 13 Jbeta. Using immunoSEQ multiplex PCR, the repertoire was profiled, and TCRdb retains in-frame clones only, with some absent. The sample has some 120,000 clones, about three quarters seen once; the top ten hold roughly 6.3%. General study results and limits: HLA-A and HLA-B allele assignments for most subjects were reportedly predicted accurately using TCR beta sequences.

The V and J ends lost 6 bases and 5 bases respectively, with 19 bases between them. Germline CDR1 MNHEY, CDR2 SMNVEV (reference sequence). This CDR3 comprises 15 residues. The chain combines TRBV27 with TRBJ1-2, with D possibly TRBD1 on 6 matching bases. This TCR came from a woman aged 40 to 50 in good health and CMV-seronegative. Sequenced sample: PBMCs. The CDR3 spells CASSWGITGNYGYTF. In DNA form, the CDR3 reads TGTGCCAGCAGCTGGGGGATCACAGGGAATTATGGCTACACCTTC.